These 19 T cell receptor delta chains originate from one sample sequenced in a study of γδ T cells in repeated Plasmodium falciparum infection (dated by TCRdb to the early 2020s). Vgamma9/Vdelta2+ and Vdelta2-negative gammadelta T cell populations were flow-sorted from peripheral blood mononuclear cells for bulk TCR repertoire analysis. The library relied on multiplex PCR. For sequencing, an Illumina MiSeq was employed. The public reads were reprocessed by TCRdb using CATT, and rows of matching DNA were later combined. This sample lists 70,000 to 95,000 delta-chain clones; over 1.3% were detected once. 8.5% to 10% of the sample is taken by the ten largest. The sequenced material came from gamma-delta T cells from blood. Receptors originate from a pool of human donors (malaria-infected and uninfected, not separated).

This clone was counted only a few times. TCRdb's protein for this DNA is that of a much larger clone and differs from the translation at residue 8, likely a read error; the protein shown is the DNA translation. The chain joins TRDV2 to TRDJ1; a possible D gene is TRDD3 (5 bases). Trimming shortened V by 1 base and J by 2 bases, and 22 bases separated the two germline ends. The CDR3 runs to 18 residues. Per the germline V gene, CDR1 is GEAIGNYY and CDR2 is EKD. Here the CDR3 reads CACDTRGAMGKETDKLIF. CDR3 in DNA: TGTGCCTGTGACACTCGCGGGGCGATGGGGAAGGAGACCGATAAACTCATCTTT.

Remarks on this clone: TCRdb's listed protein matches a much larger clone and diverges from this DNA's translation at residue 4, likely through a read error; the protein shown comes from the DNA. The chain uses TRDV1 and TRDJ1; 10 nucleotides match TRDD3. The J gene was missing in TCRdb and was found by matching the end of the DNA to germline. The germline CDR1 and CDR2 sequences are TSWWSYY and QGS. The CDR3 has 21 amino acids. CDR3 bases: TGTGCTCTTAGGGAACAATCCGGGTACTGGGGGATCTCCTCTGACACCGATAAACTCATCTTT. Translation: CALREQSGYWGISSDTDKLIF.

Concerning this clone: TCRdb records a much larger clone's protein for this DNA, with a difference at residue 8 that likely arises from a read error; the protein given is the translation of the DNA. In nucleotides, the CDR3 is TGTGCTCTTGGGGAACTACTGACCGCCCCCACCGATAAACTCATCTTT. It yields the protein CALGELLTAPTDKLIF. The chain has TRDV1 and TRDJ1; D uncertain. Germline lookup yields CDR1 TSWWSYY and CDR2 QGS. The length of the CDR3 is 16 residues. V was trimmed by 0 bases and J by 1 base, leaving 12 bases between them.

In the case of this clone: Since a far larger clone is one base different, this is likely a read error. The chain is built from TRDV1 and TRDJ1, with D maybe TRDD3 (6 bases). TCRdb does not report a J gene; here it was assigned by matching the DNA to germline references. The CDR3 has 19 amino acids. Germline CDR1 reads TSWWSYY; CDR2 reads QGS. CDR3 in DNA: TGTGCCCTTGGGGAACGGACGGATCCCACATGGGGATCCACCGATAAACTCATCTTT. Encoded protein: CALGERTDPTWGSTDKLIF.

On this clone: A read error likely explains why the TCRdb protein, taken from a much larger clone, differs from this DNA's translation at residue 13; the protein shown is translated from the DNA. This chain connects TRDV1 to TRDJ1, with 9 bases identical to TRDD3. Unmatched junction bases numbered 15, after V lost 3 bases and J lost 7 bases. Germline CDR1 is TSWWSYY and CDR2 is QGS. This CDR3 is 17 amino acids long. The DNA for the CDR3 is TGTGCTCTTGGGGAGCTACGTGCTGGGGGATTAAGATGTAAACTCATCTTT. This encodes CALGELRAGGLRCKLIF.

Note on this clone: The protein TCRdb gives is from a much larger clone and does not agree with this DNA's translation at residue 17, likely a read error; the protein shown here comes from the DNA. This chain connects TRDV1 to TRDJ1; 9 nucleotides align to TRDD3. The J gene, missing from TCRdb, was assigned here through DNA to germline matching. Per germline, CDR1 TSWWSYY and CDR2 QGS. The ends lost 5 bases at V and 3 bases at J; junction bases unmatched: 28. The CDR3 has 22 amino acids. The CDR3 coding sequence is TGTGCTCTTGGGCCCCTGGAATTCCTTCGATCTATACTGGGGGACTACGCCGATAAACTCATCTTT. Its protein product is CALGPLEFLRSILGDYADKLIF.

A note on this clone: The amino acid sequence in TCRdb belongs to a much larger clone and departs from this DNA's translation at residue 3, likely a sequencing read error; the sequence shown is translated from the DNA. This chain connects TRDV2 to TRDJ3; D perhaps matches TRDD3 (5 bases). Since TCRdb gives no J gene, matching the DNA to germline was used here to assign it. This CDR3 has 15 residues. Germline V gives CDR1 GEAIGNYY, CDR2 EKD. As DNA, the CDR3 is TGTGCCCGTGACTTCGGATACTGGGACACCCGACAGATGTTTTTC. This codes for CARDFGYWDTRQMFF.

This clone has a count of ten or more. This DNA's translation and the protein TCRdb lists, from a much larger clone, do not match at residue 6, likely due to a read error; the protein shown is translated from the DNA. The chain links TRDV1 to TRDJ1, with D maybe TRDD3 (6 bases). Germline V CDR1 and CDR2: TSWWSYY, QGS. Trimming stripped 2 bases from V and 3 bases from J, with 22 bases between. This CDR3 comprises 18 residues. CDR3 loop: CALGEGRVRLGIPDKLIF. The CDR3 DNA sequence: TGTGCTCTTGGGGAAGGTCGGGTACGTTTGGGGATTCCCGATAAACTCATCTTT.

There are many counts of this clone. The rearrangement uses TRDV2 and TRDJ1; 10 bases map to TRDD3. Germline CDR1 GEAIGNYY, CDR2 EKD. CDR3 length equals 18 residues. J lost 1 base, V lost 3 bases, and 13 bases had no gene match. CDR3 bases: TGTGCCTGTGACTCTTTACTGGGGGATCAGAGGTCCACCGATAAACTCATCTTT. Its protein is CACDSLLGDQRSTDKLIF.

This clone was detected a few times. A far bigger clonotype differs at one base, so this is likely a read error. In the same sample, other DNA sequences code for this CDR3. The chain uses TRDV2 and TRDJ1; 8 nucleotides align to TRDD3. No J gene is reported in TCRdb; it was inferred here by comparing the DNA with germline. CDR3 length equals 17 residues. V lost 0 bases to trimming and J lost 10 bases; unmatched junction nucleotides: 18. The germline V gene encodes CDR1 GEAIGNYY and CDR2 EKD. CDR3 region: CACDTLRASGGFDGLIF. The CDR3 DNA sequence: TGTGCCTGTGACACCCTCCGCGCTAGTGGGGGATTCGACGGACTCATCTTT.

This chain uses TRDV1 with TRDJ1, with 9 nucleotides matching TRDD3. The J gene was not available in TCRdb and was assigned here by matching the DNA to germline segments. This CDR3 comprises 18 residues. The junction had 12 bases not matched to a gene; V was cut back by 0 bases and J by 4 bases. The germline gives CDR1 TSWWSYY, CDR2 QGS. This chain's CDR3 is CALGELKYSGDTGDKLIF. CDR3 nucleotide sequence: TGTGCTCTTGGGGAACTAAAATACTCTGGGGATACGGGCGATAAACTCATCTTT.

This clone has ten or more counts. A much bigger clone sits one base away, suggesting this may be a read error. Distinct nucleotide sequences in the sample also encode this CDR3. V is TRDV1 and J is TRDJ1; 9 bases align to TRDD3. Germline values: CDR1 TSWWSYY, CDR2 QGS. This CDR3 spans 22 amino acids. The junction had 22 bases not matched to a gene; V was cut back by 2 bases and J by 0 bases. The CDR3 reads CALGEEIPTLRTGGGYTDKLIF. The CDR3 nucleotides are TGTGCTCTTGGGGAAGAAATTCCTACGCTCCGTACTGGGGGAGGGTACACCGATAAACTCATCTTT.

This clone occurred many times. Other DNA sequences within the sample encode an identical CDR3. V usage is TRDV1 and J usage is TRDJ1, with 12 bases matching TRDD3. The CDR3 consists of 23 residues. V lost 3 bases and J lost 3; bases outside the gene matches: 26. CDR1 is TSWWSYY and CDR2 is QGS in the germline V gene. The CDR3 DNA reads TGTGCTCTTGGGGAGACGCCCGGGGCCTTGCTACTGTACTGGGGGATACTCCCCGATAAACTCATCTTT. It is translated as CALGETPGALLLYWGILPDKLIF.

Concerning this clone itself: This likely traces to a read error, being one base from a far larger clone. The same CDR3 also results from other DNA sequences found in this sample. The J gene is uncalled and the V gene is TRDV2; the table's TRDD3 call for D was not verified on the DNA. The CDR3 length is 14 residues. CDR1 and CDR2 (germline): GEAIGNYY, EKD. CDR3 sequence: CACDTGRDTDKLIF. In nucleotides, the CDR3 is TGTGCCTGTGACACCGGGCGTGACACCGATAAGCTCATCTTT.

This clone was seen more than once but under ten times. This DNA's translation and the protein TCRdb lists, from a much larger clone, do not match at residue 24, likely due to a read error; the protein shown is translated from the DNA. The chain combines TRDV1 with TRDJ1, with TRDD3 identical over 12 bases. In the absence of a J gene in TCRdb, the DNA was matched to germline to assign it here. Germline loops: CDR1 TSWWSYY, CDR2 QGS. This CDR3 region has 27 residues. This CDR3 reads CALGEVFILGTWPKLLGDTPHTDRLIF. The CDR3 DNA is TGTGCTCTTGGGGAAGTTTTCATTTTAGGGACATGGCCGAAGTTACTGGGGGATACCCCGCACACCGATAGACTCATCTTT.

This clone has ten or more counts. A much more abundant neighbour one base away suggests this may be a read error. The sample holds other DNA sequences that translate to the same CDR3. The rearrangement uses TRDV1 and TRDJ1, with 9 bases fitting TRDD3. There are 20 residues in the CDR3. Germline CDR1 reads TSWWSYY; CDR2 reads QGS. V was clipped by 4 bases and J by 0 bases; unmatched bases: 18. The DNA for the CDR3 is TGTGCTCTTGGGGCTTCCTCCTGGGGATACGTGGACTGGTACACCGATAAACTCATCTTT. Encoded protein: CALGASSWGYVDWYTDKLIF.

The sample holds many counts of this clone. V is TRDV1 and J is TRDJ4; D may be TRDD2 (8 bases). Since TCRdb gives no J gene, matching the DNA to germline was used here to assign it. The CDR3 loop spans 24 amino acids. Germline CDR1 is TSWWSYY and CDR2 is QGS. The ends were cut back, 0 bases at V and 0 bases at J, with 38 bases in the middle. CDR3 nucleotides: TGTGCTCTTGGGGAACTGGGGGGCCTTCCTATTCTCATGGGGATAAAAGGGAACGCCAGACCCCTGATCTTT. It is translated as CALGELGGLPILMGIKGNARPLIF.

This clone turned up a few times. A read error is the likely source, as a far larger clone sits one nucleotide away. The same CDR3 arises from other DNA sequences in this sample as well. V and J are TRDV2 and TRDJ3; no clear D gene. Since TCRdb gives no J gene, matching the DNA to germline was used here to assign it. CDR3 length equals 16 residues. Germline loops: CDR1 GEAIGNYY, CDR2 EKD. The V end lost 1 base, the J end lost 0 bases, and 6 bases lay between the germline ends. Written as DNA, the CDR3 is TGTGCCTGTGACACGACCAGCTCCTGGGACACCCGACAGATGTTTTTC. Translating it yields CACDTTSSWDTRQMFF.

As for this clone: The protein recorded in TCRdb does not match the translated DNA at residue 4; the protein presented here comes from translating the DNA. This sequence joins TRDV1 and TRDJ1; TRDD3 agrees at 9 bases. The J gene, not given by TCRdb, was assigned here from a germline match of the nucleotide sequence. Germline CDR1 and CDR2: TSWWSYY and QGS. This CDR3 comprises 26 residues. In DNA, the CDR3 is TGTGCTCTTTGGGAGTCCTTCTTCCCACCCCTCCAACGGGGGATACTCTGGGTCGGGTACACCGATAAACTCATCTTT. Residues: CALWESFFPPLQRGILWVGYTDKLIF.